The present T cell receptor beta chain was sequenced within a study of shared clonotypes between healthy human individuals. Assay execution proceeded at the deep level. TCRdb's table, derived via immunoSEQ multiplex PCR, lists solely in-frame clones and lacks some. Among around 440,000 clones listed, over 60% were seen once. Trimming stripped 1 base from V and 3 bases from J, with 7 bases between. Germline V lookup: CDR1 SGHTA, CDR2 FQGTGA. The CDR3 runs 14 residues. The chain joins TRBV7-3 to TRBJ2-1, with D possibly being TRBD1 or TRBD2 (5 bases each). The sequenced sample consisted of PBMCs. This clonotype was sampled from a woman between 40 and 55 years old in good health. Some clones in this sample may be carry-over from other donors' samples. The CDR3 sequence: CASSLRGVYNEQFF. CDR3 sequence (DNA): TGTGCCAGCAGCTTAAGAGGGGTCTACAATGAGCAGTTCTTC.